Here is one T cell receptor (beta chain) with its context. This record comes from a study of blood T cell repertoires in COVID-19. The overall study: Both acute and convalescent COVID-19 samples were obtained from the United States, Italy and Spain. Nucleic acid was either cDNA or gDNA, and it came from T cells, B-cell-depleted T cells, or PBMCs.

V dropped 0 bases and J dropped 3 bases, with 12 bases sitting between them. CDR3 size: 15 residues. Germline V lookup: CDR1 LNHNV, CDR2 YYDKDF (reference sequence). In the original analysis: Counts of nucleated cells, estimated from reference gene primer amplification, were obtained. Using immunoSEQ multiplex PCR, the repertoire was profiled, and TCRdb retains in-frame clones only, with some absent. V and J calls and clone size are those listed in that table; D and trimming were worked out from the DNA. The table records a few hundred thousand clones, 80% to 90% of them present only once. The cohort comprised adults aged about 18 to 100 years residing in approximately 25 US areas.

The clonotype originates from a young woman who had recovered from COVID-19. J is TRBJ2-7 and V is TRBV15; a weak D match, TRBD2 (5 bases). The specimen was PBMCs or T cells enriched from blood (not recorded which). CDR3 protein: CATSRDRGPNYEQYF. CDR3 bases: TGTGCCACCAGCAGAGATCGCGGGCCTAACTACGAGCAGTACTTC.